This T cell receptor beta chain emerged from a study of T cell changes during pregnancy in multiple sclerosis. This clone was observed a single time. The repertoire was sequenced with immunoSEQ multiplex PCR; TCRdb's copy has only in-frame clones and lacks some. The repertoire holds tens of thousands of clones, with 75% to 95% as singletons. The V gene end was trimmed by 2 bases and the J gene end by 3 bases; junction bases not matched to a gene: 7. Germline values: CDR1 SGHRS, CDR2 YFSETQ. The CDR3 length is 17 residues. Source: peripheral blood, taken after pregnancy. This receptor was taken from a female donor in good health, enrolled as a control in a pregnancy study. The chain has TRBV5-1 and TRBJ2-2, with 10 bases fitting TRBD2. In nucleotides, the CDR3 is TGCGCCAGCAGCTTTTTAGCGGGGGGACTTGACACCGGGGAGCTGTTTTTT. The encoded protein is CASSFLAGGLDTGELFF.